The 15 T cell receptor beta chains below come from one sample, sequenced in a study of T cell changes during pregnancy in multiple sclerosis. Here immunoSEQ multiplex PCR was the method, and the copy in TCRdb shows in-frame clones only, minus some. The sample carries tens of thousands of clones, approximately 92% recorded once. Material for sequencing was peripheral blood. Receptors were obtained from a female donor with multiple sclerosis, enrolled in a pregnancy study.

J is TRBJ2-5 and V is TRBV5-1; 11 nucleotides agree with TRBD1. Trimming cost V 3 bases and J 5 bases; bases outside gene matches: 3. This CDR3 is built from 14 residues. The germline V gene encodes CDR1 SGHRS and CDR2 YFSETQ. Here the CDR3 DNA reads TGCGCCAGCAGCTCAGGGACAGGGGGGGAGACCCAGTACTTC. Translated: CASSSGTGGETQYF.

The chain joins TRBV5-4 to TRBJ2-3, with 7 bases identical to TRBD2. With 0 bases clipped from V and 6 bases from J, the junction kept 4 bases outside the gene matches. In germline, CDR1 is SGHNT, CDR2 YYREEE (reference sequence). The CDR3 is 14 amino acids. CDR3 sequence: CASSLGEGRDTQYF. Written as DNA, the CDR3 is TGTGCCAGCAGCTTGGGGGAGGGCCGCGATACGCAGTATTTT.

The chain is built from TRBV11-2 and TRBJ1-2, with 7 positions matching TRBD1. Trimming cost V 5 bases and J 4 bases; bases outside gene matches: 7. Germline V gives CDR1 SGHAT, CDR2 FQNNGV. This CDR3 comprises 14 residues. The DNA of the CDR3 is TGTGCCAGCAGCGACAGGGATCTGTTCTATGGCTACACCTTC. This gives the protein CASSDRDLFYGYTF.

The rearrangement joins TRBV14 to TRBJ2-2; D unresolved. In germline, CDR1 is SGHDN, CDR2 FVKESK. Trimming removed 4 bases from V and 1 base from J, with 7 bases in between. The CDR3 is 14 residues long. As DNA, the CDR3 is TGTGCCAGCAGCCCGGGTCTGAACACCGGGGAGCTGTTTTTT. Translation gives CASSPGLNTGELFF.

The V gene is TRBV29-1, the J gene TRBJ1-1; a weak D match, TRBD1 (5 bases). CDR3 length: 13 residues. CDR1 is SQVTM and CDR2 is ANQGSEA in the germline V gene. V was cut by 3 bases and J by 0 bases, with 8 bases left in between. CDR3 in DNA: TGCAGCGTTGAGTCAGGGATGAACACTGAAGCTTTCTTT. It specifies CSVESGMNTEAFF.

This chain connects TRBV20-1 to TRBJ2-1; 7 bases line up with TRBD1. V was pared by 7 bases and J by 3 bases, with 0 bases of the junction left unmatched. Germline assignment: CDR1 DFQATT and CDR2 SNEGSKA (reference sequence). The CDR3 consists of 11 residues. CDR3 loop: CSGTGYNEQFF. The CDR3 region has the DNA TGCAGTGGGACAGGCTACAATGAGCAGTTCTTC.

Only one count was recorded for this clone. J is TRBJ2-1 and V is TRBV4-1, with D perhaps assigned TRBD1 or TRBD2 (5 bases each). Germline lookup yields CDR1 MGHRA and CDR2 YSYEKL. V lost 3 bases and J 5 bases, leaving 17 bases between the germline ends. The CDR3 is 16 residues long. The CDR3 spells CASSHSPGTVDNEQFF. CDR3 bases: TGCGCCAGCAGCCATTCCCCCGGGACCGTAGACAATGAGCAGTTCTTC.

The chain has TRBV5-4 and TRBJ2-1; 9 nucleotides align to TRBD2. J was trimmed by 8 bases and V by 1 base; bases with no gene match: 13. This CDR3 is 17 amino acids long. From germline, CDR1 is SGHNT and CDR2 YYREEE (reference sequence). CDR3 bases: TGTGCCAGCAGCTTGAGGCTAGCGGGACTACCTTCCTATGAGCAGTTCTTC. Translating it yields CASSLRLAGLPSYEQFF.

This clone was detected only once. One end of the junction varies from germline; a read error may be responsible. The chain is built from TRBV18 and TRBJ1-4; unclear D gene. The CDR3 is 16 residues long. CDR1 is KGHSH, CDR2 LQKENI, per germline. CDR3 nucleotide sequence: TGTGCCAGCTCACCAACCCAGAGAGGAACTTATGAAAAACTGTTTTTT. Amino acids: CASSPTQRGTYEKLFF.

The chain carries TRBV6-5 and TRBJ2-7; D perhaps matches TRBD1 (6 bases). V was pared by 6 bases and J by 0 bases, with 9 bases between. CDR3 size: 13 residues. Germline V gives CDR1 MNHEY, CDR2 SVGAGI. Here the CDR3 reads CASRRDNSYEQYF. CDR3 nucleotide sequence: TGTGCCAGCAGGAGGGACAACTCCTACGAGCAGTACTTC.

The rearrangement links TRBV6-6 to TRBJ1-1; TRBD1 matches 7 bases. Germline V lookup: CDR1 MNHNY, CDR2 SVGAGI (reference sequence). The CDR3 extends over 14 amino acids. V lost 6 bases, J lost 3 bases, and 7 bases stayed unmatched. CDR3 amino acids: CASRPGTVYTEAFF. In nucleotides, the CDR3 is TGTGCCAGCAGACCCGGGACAGTGTACACTGAAGCTTTCTTT.

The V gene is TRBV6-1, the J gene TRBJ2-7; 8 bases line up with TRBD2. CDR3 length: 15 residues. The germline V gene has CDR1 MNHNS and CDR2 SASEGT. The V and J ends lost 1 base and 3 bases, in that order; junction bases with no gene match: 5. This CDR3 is CASSEVLAGGYEQYF. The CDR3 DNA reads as TGTGCCAGCAGTGAAGTCTTGGCGGGGGGCTACGAGCAGTACTTC.

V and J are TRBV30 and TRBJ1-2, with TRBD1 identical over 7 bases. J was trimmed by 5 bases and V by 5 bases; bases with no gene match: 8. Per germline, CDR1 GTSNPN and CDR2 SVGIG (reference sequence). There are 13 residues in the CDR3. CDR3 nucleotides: TGTGCCTGGGGCGGCAGGGGGTATTATGGCTACACCTTC. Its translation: CAWGGRGYYGYTF.

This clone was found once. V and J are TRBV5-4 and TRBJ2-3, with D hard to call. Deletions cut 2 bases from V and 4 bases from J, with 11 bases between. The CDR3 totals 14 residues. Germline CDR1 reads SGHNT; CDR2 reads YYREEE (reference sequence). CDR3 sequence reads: CASSFGQAPDTQYF. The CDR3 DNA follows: TGTGCCAGCAGCTTCGGGCAGGCACCAGATACGCAGTATTTT.

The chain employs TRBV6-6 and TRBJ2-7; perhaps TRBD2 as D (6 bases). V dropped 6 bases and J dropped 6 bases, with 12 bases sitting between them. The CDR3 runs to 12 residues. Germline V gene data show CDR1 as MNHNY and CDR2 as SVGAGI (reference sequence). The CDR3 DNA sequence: TGTGCCAGCAGCAGACTAGTAAGCGAGCAGTACTTC. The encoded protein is CASSRLVSEQYF.